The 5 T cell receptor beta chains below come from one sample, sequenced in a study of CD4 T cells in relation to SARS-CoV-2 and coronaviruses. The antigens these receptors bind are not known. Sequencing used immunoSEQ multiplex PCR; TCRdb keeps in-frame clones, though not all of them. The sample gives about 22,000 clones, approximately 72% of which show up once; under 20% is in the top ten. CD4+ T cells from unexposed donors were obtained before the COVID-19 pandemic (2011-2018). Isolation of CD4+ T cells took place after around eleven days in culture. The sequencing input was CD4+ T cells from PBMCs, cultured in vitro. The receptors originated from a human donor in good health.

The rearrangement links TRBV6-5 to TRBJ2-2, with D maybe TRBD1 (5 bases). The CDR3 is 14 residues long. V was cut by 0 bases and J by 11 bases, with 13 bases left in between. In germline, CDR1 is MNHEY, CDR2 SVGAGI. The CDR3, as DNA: TGTGCCAGCAGTTACTCACAGGACCTAAGAGAGCTGTTTTTT. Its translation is CASSYSQDLRELFF.

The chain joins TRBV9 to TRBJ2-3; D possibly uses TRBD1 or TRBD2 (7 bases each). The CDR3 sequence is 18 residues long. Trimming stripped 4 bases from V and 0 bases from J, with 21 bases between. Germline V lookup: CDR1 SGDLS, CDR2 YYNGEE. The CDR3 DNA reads TGTGCCAGCAGCCCCAGGGGGGGAGGGGGGGTGAGCACAGATACGCAGTATTTT. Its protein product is CASSPRGGGGVSTDTQYF.

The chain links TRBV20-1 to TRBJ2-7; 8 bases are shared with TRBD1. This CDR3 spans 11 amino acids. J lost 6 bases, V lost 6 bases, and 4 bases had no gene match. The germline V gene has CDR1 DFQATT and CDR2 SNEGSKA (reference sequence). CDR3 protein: CSAQTGGEQYF. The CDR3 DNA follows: TGCAGTGCACAAACAGGGGGCGAGCAGTACTTC.

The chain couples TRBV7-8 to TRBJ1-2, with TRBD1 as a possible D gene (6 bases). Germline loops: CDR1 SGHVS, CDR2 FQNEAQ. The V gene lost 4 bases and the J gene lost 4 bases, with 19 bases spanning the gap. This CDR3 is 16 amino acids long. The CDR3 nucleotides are TGTGCCAGCAGCTATAGACAGGACCACGAGATCTATGGCTACACCTTC. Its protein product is CASSYRQDHEIYGYTF.

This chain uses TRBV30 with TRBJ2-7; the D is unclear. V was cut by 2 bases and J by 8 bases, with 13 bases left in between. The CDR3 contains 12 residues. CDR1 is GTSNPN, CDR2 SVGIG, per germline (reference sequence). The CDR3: CAWSLTRFQQYF. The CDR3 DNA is TGTGCCTGGAGTCTTACACGGTTTCAGCAGTACTTC.